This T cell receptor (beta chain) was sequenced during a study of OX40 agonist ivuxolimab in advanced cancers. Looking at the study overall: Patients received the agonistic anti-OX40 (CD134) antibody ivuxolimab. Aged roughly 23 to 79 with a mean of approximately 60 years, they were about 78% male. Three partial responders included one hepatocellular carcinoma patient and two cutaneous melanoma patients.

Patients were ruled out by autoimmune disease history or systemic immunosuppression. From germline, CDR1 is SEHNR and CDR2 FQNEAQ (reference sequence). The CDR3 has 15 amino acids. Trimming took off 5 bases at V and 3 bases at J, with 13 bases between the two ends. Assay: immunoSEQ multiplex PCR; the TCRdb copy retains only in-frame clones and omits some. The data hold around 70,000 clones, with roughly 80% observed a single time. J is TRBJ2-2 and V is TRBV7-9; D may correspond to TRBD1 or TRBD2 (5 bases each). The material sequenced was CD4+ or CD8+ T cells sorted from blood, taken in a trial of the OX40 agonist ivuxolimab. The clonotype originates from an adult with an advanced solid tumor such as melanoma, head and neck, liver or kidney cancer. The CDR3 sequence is CASSVGRGDTGELFF. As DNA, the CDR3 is TGTGCCAGCAGCGTGGGACGGGGCGACACCGGGGAGCTGTTTTTT.